Below, 18 T cell receptor beta chains from the same sample are listed, as sequenced in a study of blood T cell repertoires in COVID-19. Using immunoSEQ multiplex PCR, the repertoire was profiled, and TCRdb retains in-frame clones only, with some absent. The table has 130,000 to 150,000 clones, roughly 84% seen once; the top ten hold approximately 7.1%. The sequenced sample consisted of peripheral blood. The receptors here all came from a woman aged 45-65 years in a cohort sampled during active or convalescent COVID-19.

Here the CDR3 DNA reads TGTGCCACCAGTGACCTGACTAGCGGGGGGGCAGATACGCAGTATTTT. This sequence encodes CATSDLTSGGADTQYF. The chain uses TRBV24-1 and TRBJ2-3; 14 bases map to TRBD2. V lost 4 bases, J lost 4 bases, and 3 bases stayed unmatched. Germline V lookup: CDR1 KGHDR, CDR2 SFDVKD. This CDR3 spans 16 amino acids.

This chain joins TRBV19 and TRBJ1-2; tentative D call: TRBD1 (5 bases). The CDR3 spans 16 residues. Germline CDR1 is LNHDA and CDR2 is SQIVND (reference sequence). Deletions cut 6 bases from V and 6 bases from J, with 23 bases between. As DNA, the CDR3 is TGTGCCAGTAGACCCCAGGGTCATGGGGATGTTGATGGCTACACCTTC. Amino acids: CASRPQGHGDVDGYTF. Full variable domain (outside the CDR3, taken from reference TRBV19 and TRBJ1-2): DGGITQSPKYLFRKEGQNVTLSCEQNLNHDAMYWYRQDPGQGLRLIYYSQIVNDFQKGDIAEGYSVSREKKESFPLTVTSAQKNPTAFYLCASRPQGHGDVDGYTFGSGTRLTVV.

V is TRBV5-1 and J is TRBJ2-3; D is possibly TRBD2 (7 bases). Trimming pared 3 bases from V and 4 bases from J, leaving 18 bases between. The CDR3 is made up of 16 amino acids. Germline CDR1 is SGHRS and CDR2 is YFSETQ. The CDR3 spells CASSWGGGGSSDTQYF. The CDR3 DNA is TGCGCCAGCAGCTGGGGGGGCGGGGGCTCTTCAGATACGCAGTATTTT.

The V gene is TRBV5-8, the J gene TRBJ1-1; TRBD1 aligns across 8 bases. CDR3 length: 14 amino acids. After removal of 4 bases from V and 4 bases from J, the junction contained 6 bases not matched to a gene. Germline CDR1 reads SGHTS; CDR2 reads YDEGEE. The CDR3 coding sequence is TGTGCCAGCAGCCTTGGACAGGGCCGCACTGAAGCTTTCTTT. It translates to CASSLGQGRTEAFF.

The chain is built from TRBV4-3 and TRBJ2-5, with 8 bases matching TRBD2. This CDR3 spans 19 amino acids. V gave up 4 bases and J gave up 1 base; unmatched junction bases: 17. Germline loops: CDR1 LGHNA, CDR2 YSLEER. CDR3 residues: CASSRQPPSWRGVQETQYF. As DNA, the CDR3 is TGCGCCAGCAGCCGTCAACCCCCTAGTTGGCGGGGGGTCCAAGAGACCCAGTACTTC.

Only one count was recorded for this clone. The V gene is TRBV9, the J gene TRBJ2-1; 12 positions agree with TRBD2. From germline, CDR1 is SGDLS and CDR2 YYNGEE. CDR3 size: 18 residues. Losses at the gene ends were 2 bases for V and 0 bases for J; bases not matched to a gene: 6. In nucleotides, the CDR3 is TGTGCCAGCAGCGTCAGACTAGCGGGGGTTAGCTCCTACAATGAGCAGTTCTTC. It encodes CASSVRLAGVSSYNEQFF.

The table lists this clone with a few counts. CDR3 DNA: TGTGCCAGCAGCTTGAAAGGACAGGGCGCAGATGGCTACACCTTC. Amino acid sequence: CASSLKGQGADGYTF. The genes are TRBV5-4 and TRBJ1-2, with 8 positions matching TRBD1. The CDR3 contains 15 residues. The trim removed 1 base at V and 6 bases at J, leaving 8 bases unmatched. CDR1 and CDR2 (germline): SGHNT, YYREEE (reference sequence).

In DNA form, the CDR3 reads TGTGCCAGCAGCCCCGGCCAGCGGTGGTTACGAGATACGCAGTATTTT. Translation gives CASSPGQRWLRDTQYF. This chain joins TRBV11-2 and TRBJ2-3; TRBD2 might be the D (5 bases). There are 16 residues in the CDR3. The germline V gene encodes CDR1 SGHAT and CDR2 FQNNGV. V gave up 5 bases and J gave up 5 bases, with 20 bases separating them.

This chain uses TRBV21-1 with TRBJ2-3; the table's D call TRBD1 went unverified against the DNA. TRBV21-1 is given as a pseudogene. The length of the CDR3 is 16 residues. As DNA, the CDR3 is TGTGCCAGCAGATGGGCGGACAGGAATAGCACAGATACGCAGTATTTT. Protein product: CASRWADRNSTDTQYF.

This chain uses TRBV20-1 with TRBJ2-1; maybe TRBD1 (6 bases). The CDR3 consists of 10 residues. CDR1 and CDR2 (germline): DFQATT, SNEGSKA (reference sequence). V was pared by 6 bases and J by 7 bases, with 7 bases between. The CDR3 coding sequence is TGCAGTGCCGGACAGAATGAGCAGTTCTTC. Its protein is CSAGQNEQFF.

This sequence joins TRBV6-1 and TRBJ2-7, with 8 bases fitting TRBD2. Germline values: CDR1 MNHNS, CDR2 SASEGT. The CDR3 totals 15 residues. Unmatched junction bases numbered 8, after V lost 3 bases and J lost 4 bases. The CDR3 nucleotides read TGTGCCAGCAGTGAGTGGCGGGGGGAAAAATACGAGCAGTACTTC. This translates into CASSEWRGEKYEQYF.

J is TRBJ2-3 and V is TRBV7-2; 9 nucleotides align to TRBD2. This CDR3 comprises 15 residues. V dropped 2 bases and J dropped 2; count of bases not matched to a gene: 2. CDR1 is SGHTA and CDR2 is FQGNSA in the germline V gene. In DNA, the CDR3 is TGTGCCAGCAGCTTACAGCGGGGGGCCACAGATACGCAGTATTTT. The encoded protein is CASSLQRGATDTQYF. Filled out from reference TRBV7-2 and TRBJ2-3, the complete variable domain reads GAGVSQSPSNKVTEKGKDVELRCDPISGHTALYWYRQSLGQGLEFLIYFQGNSAPDKSGLPSDRFSAERTGGSVSTLTIQRTQQEDSAVYLCASSLQRGATDTQYFGPGTRLTVL.

The chain carries TRBV5-1 and TRBJ1-4; weak D call: TRBD1 (6 bases). Germline assignment: CDR1 SGHRS and CDR2 YFSETQ. The CDR3 loop spans 16 amino acids. V lost 0 bases to trimming and J lost 2 bases, with 11 bases between them. The CDR3 region is CASSLESGVTNEKLFF. As DNA, the CDR3 is TGCGCCAGCAGCTTGGAGTCAGGGGTTACTAATGAAAAACTGTTTTTT.

The chain employs TRBV24-1 and TRBJ2-1, with TRBD1 matching 11 bases. The germline V gene has CDR1 KGHDR and CDR2 SFDVKD. This CDR3 spans 16 amino acids. V lost 3 bases, J lost 4 bases, and 4 bases stayed unmatched. The CDR3 reads CATSDGGQGVYNEQFF. The CDR3, as DNA: TGTGCCACCAGTGATGGGGGACAGGGGGTATACAATGAGCAGTTCTTC.

The genes are TRBV19 and TRBJ2-7; D call uncertain. V was cut by 3 bases and J by 3 bases, with 9 bases left in between. CDR3 length: 13 amino acids. Germline loops: CDR1 LNHDA, CDR2 SQIVND (reference sequence). CDR3 protein: CASSMARNYEQYF. In nucleotides, the CDR3 is TGTGCCAGTAGTATGGCCAGGAACTACGAGCAGTACTTC.

This rearrangement joins TRBV30 to TRBJ1-2; no clear D. Trimming left V 3 bases short and J 4 bases short, with 6 bases between. Germline lookup yields CDR1 GTSNPN and CDR2 SVGIG (reference sequence). The CDR3 has 11 amino acids. In nucleotides, the CDR3 is TGTGCCTGGAGCCCTTCCTATGGCTACACCTTC. Its translation is CAWSPSYGYTF.

This clone has a single count. V gene TRBV4-3 combines with J gene TRBJ1-5; 8 nucleotides line up with TRBD1. Germline V lookup: CDR1 LGHNA, CDR2 YSLEER. Trimming took 0 bases from V and 8 from J; bases not matched to a gene: 9. This CDR3 contains 16 residues. This CDR3 is CASSQELGQGAKPQHF. In DNA form, the CDR3 reads TGCGCCAGCAGCCAAGAGCTTGGGCAGGGGGCAAAGCCCCAGCATTTT.

This chain connects TRBV27 to TRBJ2-3, with TRBD1 matching 8 bases. Trimming cost V 3 bases and J 4 bases; bases outside gene matches: 6. Germline lookup yields CDR1 MNHEY and CDR2 SMNVEV (reference sequence). This CDR3 spans 15 amino acids. CDR3 sequence reads: CASSLAGGPPDTQYF. In DNA, the CDR3 is TGTGCCAGCAGTTTGGCAGGGGGCCCGCCAGATACGCAGTATTTT.